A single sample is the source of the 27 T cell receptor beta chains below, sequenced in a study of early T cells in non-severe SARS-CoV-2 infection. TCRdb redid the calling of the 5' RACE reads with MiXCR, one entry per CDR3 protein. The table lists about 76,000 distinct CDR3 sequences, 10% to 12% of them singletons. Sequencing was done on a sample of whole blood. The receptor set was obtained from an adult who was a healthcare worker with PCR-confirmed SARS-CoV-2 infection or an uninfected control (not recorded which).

The CDR3 is CASSPAQPGETQYF. The DNA of the CDR3 is TGTGCCAGCAGCCCGGCCCAGCCAGGAGAGACCCAGTACTTC. This chain links TRBV5-6 with TRBJ2-5; D is ambiguous. Trimming removed 4 bases at V and 4 bases at J, with 14 bases between. The CDR3 has 14 residues. CDR1 and CDR2 from the germline V gene are SGHDT and YYEEEE.

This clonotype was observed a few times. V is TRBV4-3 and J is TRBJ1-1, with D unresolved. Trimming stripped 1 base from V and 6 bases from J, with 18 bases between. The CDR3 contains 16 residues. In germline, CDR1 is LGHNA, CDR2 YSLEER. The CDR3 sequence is CASSQAGGPAGAEAFF. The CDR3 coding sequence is TGCGCCAGCAGCCAAGCTGGAGGACCGGCAGGTGCTGAAGCTTTCTTT.

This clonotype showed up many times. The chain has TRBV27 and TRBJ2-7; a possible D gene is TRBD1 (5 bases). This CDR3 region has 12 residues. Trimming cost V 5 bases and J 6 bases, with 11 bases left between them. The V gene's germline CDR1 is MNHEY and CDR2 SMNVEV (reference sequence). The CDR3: CASSPWGSEQYF. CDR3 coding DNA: TGTGCCAGCAGTCCGTGGGGCTCCGAGCAGTACTTC.

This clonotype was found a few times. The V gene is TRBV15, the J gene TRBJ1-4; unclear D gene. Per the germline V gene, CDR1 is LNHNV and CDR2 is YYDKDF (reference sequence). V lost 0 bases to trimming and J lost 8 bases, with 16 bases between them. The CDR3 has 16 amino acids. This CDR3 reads CATSRDGPFLAEKLFF. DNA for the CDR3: TGTGCCACCAGCAGAGATGGCCCCTTCCTTGCCGAAAAACTGTTTTTT.

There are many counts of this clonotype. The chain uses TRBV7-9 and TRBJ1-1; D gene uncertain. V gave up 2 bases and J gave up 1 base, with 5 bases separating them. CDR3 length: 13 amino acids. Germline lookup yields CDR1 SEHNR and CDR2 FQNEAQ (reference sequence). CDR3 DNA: TGTGCCAGCAGCTTATCGAAGAACACTGAAGCTTTCTTT. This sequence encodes CASSLSKNTEAFF.

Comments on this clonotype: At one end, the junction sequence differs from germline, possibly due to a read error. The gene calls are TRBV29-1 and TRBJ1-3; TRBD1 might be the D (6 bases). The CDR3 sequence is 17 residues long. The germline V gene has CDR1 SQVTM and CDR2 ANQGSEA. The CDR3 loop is CSVQPLTGLSSGNNIYF. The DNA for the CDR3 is TGCAGCGTACAACCTCTGACAGGTTTAAGCTCTGGAAACAACATATATTTT.

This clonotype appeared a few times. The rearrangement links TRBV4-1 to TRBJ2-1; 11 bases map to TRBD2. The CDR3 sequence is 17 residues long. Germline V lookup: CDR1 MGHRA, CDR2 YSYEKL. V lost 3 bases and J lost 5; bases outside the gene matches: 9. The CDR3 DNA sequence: TGCGCCAGCAGCCACTCAAGTAGCGGGGGGGCCAACAATGAGCAGTTCTTC. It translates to CASSHSSSGGANNEQFF.

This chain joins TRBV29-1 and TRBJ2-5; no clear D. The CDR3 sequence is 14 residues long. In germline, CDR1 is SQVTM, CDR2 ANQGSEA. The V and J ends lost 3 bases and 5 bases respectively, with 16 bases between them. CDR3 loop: CSVEGGVPSETQYF. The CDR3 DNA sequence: TGCAGCGTTGAGGGTGGAGTACCAAGCGAGACCCAGTACTTC.

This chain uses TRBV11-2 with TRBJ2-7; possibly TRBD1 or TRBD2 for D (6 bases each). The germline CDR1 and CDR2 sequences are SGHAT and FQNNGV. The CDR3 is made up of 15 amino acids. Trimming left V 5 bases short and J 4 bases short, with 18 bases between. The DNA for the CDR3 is TGTGCCAGCAGCGAGGGCGGAGGGGACACATACGAGCAGTACTTC. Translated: CASSEGGGDTYEQYF.

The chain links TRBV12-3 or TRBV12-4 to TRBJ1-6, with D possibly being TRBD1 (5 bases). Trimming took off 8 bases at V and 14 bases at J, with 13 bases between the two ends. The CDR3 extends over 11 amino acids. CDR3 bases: TGTGCCAGCGGGACCCCGCGGGCCCTCCACTTT. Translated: CASGTPRALHF.

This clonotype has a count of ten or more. The CDR3 loop reads CASSARTGSYNEQFF. The CDR3 nucleotides read TGTGCCAGCAGCGCCCGGACAGGGTCCTACAATGAGCAGTTCTTC. V gene TRBV7-8 combines with J gene TRBJ2-1; TRBD1 matches 8 bases. The V segment lost 5 bases and the J segment 1 base; nucleotides outside the gene matches: 4. Germline CDR1 is SGHVS and CDR2 is FQNEAQ. The CDR3 runs 15 residues.

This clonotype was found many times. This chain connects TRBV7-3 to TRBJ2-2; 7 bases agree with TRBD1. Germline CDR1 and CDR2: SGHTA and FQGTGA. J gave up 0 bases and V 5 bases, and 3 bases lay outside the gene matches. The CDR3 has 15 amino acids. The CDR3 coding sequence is TGTGCCAGCAGCCCCGGGACAGCGAACACCGGGGAGCTGTTTTTT. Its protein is CASSPGTANTGELFF.

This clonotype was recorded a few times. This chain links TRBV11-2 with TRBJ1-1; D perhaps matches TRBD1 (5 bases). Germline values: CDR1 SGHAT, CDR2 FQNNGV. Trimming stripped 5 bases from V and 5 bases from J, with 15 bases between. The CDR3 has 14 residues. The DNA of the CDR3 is TGTGCCAGCAGCCACCTAGGGGCAACTACTGAAGCTTTCTTT. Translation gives CASSHLGATTEAFF.

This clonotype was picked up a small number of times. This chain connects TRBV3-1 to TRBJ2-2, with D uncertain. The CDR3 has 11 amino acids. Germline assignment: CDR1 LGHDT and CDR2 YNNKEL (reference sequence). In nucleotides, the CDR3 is TGTAACCTTGTGGGCACCGGGGAGCTGTTTTTT. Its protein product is CNLVGTGELFF.

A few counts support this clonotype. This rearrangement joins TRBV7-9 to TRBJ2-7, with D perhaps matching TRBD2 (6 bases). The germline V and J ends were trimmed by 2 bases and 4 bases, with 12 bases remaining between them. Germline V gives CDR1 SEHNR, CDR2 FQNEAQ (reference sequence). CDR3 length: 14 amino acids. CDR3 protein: CASSLPHSGYEQYF. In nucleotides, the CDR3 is TGTGCCAGCAGCTTACCTCATAGCGGTTACGAGCAGTACTTC.

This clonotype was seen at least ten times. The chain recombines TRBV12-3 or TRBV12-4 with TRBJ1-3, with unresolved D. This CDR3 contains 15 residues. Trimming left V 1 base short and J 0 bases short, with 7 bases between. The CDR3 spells CASSLDGISGNTIYF. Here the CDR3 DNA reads TGTGCCAGCAGTTTAGACGGAATCTCTGGAAACACCATATATTTT.

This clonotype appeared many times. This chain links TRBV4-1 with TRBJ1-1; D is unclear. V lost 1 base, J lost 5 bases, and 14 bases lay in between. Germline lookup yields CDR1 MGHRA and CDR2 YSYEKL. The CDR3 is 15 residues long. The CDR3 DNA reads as TGCGCCAGCAGCCAAGTGGAAGGGTTGGGGACTGAAGCTTTCTTT. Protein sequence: CASSQVEGLGTEAFF.

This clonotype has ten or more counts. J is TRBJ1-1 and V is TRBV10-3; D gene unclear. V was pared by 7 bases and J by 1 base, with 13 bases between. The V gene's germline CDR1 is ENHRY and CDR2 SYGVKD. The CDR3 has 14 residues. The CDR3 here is CAINEQPGNTEAFF. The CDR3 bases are TGTGCCATCAACGAACAACCAGGGAACACTGAAGCTTTCTTT.

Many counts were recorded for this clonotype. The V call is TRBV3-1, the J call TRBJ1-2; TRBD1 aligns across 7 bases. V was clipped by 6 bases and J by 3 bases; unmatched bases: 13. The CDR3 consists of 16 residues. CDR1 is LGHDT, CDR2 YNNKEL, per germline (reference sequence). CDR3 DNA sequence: TGTGCCAGCAGACACCGGGGGACAGCATTAGACTATGGCTACACCTTC. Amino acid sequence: CASRHRGTALDYGYTF.

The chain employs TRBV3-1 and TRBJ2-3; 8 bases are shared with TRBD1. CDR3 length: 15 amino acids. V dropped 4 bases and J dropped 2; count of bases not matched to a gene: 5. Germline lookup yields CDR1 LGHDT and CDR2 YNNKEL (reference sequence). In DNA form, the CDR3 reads TGTGCCAGCAGCCTGGGACAGGAGTACACAGATACGCAGTATTTT. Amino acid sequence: CASSLGQEYTDTQYF.

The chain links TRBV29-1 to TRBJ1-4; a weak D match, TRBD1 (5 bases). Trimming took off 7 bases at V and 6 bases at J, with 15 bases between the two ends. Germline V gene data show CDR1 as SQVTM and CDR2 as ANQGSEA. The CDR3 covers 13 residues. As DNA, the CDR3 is TGCAGCGCCCTAGCGGGGGTGGATGAAAAACTGTTTTTT. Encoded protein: CSALAGVDEKLFF. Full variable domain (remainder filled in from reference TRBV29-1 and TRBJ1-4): SAVISQKPSRDICQRGTSLTIQCQVDSQVTMMFWYRQQPGQSLTLIATANQGSEATYESGFVIDKFPISRPNLTFSTLTVSNMSPEDSSIYLCSALAGVDEKLFFGSGTQLSVL.

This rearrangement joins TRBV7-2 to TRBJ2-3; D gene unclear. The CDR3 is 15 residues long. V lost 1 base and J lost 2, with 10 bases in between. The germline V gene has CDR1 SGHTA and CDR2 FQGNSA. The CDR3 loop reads CASSLGFDDTDTQYF. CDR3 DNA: TGTGCCAGCAGCTTAGGGTTCGATGACACAGATACGCAGTATTTT.

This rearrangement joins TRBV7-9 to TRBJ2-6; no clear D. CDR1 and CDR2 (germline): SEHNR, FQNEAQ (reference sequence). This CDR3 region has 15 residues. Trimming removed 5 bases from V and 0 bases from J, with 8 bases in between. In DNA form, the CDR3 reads TGTGCCAGCAGCCCCCCCAGCTCTGGGGCCAACGTCCTGACTTTC. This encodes CASSPPSSGANVLTF.

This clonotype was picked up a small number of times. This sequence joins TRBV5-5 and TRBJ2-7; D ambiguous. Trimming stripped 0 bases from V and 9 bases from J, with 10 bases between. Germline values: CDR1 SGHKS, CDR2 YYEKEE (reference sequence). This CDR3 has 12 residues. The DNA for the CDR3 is TGTGCCAGCAGCTTGGAGTCCACGGTGCAGTACTTC. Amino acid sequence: CASSLESTVQYF.

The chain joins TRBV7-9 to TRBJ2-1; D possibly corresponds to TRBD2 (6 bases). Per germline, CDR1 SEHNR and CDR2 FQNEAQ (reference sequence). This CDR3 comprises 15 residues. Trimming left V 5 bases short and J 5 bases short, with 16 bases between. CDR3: CASSGRGGRNNEQFF. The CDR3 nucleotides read TGTGCCAGCAGCGGTCGGGGAGGACGGAACAATGAGCAGTTCTTC.

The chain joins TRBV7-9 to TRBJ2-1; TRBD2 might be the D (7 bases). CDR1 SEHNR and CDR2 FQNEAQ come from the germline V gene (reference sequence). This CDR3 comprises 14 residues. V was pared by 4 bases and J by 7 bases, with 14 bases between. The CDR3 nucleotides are TGTGCCAGCAGCTCAAGGGGGACTACTAATGAGCAGTTCTTC. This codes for CASSSRGTTNEQFF.

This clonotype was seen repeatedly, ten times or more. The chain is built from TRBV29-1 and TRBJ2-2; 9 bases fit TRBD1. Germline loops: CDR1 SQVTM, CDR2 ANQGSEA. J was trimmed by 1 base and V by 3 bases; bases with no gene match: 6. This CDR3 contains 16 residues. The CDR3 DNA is TGCAGCGTTGAGGGCGGACAGGGGCAGAACACCGGGGAGCTGTTTTTT. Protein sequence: CSVEGGQGQNTGELFF.